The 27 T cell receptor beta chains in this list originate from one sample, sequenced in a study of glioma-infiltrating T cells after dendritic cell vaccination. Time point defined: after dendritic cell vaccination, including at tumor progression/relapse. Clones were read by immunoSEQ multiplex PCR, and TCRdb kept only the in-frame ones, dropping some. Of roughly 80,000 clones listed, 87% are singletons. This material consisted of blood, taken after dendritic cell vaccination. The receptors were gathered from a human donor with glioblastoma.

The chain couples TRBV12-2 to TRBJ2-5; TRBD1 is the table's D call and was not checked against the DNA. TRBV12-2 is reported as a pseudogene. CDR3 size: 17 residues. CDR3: CASRLSYKTFSQETQYF. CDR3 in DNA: TGTGCAAGTCGCTTATCCTATAAGACATTCTCACAAGAGACCCAGTACTTC.

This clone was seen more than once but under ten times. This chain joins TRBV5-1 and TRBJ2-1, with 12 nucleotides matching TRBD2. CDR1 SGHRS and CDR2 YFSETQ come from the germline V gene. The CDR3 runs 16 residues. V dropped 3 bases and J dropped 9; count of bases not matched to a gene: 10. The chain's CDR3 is CASSSKSSGGAGEQFF. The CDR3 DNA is TGCGCCAGCAGCTCCAAATCTAGCGGGGGGGCCGGTGAGCAGTTCTTC.

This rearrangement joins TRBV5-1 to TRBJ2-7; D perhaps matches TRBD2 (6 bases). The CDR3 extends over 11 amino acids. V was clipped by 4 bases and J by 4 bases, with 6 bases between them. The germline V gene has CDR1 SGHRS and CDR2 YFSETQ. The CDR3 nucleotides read TGCGCCAGCAGCGGGGGGTACGAGCAGTACTTC. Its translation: CASSGGYEQYF.

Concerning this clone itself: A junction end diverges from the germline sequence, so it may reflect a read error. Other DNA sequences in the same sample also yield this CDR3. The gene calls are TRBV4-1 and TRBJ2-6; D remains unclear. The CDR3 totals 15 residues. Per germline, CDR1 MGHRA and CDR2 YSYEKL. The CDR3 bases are TGTGCCAGCAGCCCTAGTCACCTCTGGGCCAACGTCCTGACTTTC. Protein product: CASSPSHLWANVLTF.

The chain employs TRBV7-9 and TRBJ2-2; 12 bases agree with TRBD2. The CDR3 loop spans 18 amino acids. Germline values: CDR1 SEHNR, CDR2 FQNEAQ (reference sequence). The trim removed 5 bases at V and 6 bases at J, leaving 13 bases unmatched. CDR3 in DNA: TGTGCCAGCAGCGACCCGACTAGCGGGGGCCCAAGGGCCGGGGAGCTGTTTTTT. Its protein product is CASSDPTSGGPRAGELFF.

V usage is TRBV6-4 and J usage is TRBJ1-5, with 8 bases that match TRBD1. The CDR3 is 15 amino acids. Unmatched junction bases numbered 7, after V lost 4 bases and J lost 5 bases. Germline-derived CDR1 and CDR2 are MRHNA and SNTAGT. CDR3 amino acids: CASSADRVPDQPQHF. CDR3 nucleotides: TGTGCCAGCAGTGCGGACAGGGTTCCGGATCAGCCCCAGCATTTT.

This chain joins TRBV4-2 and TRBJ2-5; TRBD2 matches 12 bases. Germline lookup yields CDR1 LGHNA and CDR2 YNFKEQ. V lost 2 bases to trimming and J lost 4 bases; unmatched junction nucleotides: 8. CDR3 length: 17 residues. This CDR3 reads CASSQSPSGGARETQYF. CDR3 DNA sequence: TGTGCCAGCAGCCAATCACCTAGCGGGGGGGCAAGAGAGACCCAGTACTTC.

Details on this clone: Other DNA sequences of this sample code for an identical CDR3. The CDR3 sequence: CASSLERGYTF. CDR3 nucleotide sequence: TGTGCCAGCAGCCTTGAGAGGGGCTACACCTTC. The chain recombines TRBV7-9 with TRBJ1-2; D unresolved. This CDR3 spans 11 amino acids. The V and J ends lost 5 bases and 8 bases respectively, with 9 bases between them. Germline loops: CDR1 SEHNR, CDR2 FQNEAQ (reference sequence). The full variable domain, completed using reference TRBV7-9 and TRBJ1-2, is DTGVSQNPRHKITKRGQNVTFRCDPISEHNRLYWYRQTLGQGPEFLTYFQNEAQLEKSRLLSDRFSAERPKGSFSTLEIQRTEQGDSAMYLCASSLERGYTFGSGTRLTVV.

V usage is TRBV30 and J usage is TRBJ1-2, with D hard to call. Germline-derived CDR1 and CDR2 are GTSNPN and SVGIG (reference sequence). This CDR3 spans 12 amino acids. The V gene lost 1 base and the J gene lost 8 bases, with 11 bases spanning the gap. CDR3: CAWSAGRLGYTF. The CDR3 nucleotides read TGTGCCTGGAGTGCTGGCCGATTGGGCTACACCTTC. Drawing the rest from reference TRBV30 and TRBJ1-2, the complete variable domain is SQTIHQWPATLVQPVGSPLSLECTVEGTSNPNLYWYRQAAGRGLQLLFYSVGIGQISSEVPQNLSASRPQDRQFILSSKKLLLSDSGFYLCAWSAGRLGYTFGSGTRLTVV.

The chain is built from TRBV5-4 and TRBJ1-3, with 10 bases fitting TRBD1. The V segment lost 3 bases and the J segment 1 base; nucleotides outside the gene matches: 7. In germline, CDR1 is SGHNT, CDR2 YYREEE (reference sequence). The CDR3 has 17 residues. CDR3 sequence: CASSSGQGEASGNTIYF. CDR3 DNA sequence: TGTGCCAGCAGCTCCGGACAGGGGGAAGCTTCTGGAAACACCATATATTTT.

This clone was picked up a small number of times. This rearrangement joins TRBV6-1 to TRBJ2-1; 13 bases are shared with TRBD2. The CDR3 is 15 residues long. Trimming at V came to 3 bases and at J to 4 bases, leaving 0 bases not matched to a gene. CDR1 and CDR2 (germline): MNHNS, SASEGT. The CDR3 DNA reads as TGTGCCAGCAGTGAGACTAGCGGGGGGTACAATGAGCAGTTCTTC. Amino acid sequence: CASSETSGGYNEQFF.

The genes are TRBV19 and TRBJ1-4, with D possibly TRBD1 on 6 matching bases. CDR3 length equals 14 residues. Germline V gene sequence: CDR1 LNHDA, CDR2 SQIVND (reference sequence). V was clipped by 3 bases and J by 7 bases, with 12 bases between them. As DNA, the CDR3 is TGTGCCAGTAGTATCACAGGGAGAGGTGAAAAACTGTTTTTT. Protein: CASSITGRGEKLFF.

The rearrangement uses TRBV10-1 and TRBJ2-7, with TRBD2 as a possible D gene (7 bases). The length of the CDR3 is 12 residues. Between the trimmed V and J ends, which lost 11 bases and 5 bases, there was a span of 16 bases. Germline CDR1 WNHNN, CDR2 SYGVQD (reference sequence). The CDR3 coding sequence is TGCGCCCGAACGGGGGGCCCCAACGAGCAGTACTTC. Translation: CARTGGPNEQYF.

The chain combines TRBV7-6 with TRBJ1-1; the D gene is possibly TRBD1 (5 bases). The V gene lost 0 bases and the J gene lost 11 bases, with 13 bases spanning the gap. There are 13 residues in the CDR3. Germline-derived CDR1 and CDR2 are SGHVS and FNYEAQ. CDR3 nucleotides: TGTGCCAGCAGCTTAGCAGGGGCCCAGATGGCTTTCTTT. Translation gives CASSLAGAQMAFF.

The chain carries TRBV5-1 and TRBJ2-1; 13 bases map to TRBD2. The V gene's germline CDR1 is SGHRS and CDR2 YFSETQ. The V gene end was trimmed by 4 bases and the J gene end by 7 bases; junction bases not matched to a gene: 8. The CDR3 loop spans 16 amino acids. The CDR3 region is CASSLRTSGGLNEQFF. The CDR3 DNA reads TGCGCCAGCAGCCTAAGGACTAGCGGGGGCCTAAATGAGCAGTTCTTC.

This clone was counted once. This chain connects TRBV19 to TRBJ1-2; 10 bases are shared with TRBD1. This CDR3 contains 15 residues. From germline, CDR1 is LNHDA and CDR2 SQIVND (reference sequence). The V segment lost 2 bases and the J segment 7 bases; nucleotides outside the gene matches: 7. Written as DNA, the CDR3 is TGTGCCAGTAGTATAACGACAGGGGGCGGCTCTGGCTACACCTTC. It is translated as CASSITTGGGSGYTF.

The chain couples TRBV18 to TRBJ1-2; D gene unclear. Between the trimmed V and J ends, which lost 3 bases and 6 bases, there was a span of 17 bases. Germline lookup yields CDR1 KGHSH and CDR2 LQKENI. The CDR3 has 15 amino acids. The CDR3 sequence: CASSPSFGELDGYTF. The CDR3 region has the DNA TGTGCCAGCTCACCCTCTTTTGGGGAGCTAGATGGCTACACCTTC.

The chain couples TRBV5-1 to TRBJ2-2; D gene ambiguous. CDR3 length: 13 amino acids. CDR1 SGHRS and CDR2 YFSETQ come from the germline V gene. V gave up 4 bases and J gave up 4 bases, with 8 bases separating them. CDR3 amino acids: CASSPGSTGELFF. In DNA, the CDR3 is TGCGCCAGCAGCCCCGGTAGCACCGGGGAGCTGTTTTTT.

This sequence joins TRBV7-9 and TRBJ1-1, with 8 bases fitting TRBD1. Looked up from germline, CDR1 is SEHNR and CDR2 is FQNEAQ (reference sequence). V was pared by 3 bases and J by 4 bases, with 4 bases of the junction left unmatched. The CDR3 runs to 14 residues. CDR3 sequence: CASSLQGAATEAFF. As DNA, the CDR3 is TGTGCCAGCAGCTTGCAGGGGGCCGCCACTGAAGCTTTCTTT.

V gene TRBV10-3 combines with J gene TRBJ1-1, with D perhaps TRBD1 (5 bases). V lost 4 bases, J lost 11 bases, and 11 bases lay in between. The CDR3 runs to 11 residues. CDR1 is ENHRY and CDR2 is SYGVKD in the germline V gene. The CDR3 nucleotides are TGTGCCATCAGTGGGGAGGGGAGGGCTTTCTTT. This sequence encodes CAISGEGRAFF.

DNA for the CDR3: TGTGCCAGTAGTCCCGGACTAGCGGGAGGGCCGGCCCTAGGCGAGCAGTACTTC. It translates to CASSPGLAGGPALGEQYF. This sequence joins TRBV19 and TRBJ2-7; 15 bases are a match to TRBD2. Germline V gives CDR1 LNHDA, CDR2 SQIVND (reference sequence). The V gene end was trimmed by 5 bases and the J gene end by 6 bases; junction bases not matched to a gene: 14. The CDR3 consists of 18 residues.

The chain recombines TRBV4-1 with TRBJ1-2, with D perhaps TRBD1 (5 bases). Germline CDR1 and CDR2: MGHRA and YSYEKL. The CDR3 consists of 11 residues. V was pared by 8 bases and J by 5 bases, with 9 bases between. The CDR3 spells CASGRVYGYTF. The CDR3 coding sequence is TGCGCCAGCGGCAGGGTTTATGGCTACACCTTC.

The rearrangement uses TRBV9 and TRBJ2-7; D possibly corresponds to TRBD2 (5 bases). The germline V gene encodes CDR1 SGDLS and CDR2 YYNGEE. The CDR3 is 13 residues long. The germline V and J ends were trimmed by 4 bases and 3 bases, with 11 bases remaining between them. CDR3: CASSRGLFYEQYF. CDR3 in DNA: TGTGCCAGCAGCCGAGGGCTATTCTACGAGCAGTACTTC.

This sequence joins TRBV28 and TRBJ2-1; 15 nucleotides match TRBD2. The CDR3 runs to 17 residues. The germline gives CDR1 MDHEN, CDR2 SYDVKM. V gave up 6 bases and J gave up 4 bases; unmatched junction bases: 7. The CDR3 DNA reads TGTGCCAGCAGGGGACTAGCGGGGGGCGGAGGTTACAATGAGCAGTTCTTC. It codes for CASRGLAGGGGYNEQFF.

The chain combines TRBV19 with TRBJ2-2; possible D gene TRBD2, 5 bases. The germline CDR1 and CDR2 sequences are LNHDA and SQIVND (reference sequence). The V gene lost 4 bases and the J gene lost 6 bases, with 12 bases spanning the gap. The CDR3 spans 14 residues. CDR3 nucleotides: TGTGCCAGTAGTAGACATACGGAGGCCGGGGAGCTGTTTTTT. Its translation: CASSRHTEAGELFF.

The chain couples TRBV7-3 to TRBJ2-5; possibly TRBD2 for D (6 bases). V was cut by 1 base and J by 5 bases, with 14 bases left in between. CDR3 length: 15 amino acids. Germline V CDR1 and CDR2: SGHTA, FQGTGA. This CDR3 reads CASSLSGTVRETQYF. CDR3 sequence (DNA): TGTGCCAGCAGCTTAAGTGGGACTGTTCGGGAGACCCAGTACTTC.

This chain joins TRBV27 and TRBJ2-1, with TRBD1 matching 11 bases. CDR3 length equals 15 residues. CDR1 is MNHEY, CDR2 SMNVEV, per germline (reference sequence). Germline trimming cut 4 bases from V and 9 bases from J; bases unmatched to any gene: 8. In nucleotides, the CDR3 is TGTGCCAGCAGTTCCACGGACAGGGGGCCGGGTGAGCAGTTCTTC. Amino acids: CASSSTDRGPGEQFF.